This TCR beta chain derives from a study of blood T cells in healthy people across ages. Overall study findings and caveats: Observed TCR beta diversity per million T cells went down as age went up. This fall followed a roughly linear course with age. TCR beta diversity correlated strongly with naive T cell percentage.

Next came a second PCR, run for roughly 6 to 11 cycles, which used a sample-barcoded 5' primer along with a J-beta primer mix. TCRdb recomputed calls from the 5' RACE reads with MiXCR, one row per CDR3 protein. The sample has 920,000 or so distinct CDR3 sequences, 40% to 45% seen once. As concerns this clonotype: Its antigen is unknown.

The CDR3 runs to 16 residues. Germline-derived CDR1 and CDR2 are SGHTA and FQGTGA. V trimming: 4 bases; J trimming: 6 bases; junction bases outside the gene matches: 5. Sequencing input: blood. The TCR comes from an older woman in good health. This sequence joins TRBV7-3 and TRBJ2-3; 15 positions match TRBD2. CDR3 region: CASSSGLAGGLDTQYF. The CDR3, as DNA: TGTGCCAGCAGCTCGGGACTAGCGGGAGGTCTTGATACGCAGTATTTT.